This is a list of T cell receptor beta chains from one sample in a study of T cells in Graves' hyperthyroidism and ophthalmopathy. TCRdb re-analysed the multiplex PCR reads in MiXCR, keeping a single row per CDR3 protein. This sample has 600,000 to 650,000 distinct CDR3 sequences, with around 20% found just once. What was sequenced was blood. These receptors all stem from a man under 40 with Graves' ophthalmopathy. Both conserved end residues are part of each CDR3. Each record gives: CDR3 protein, V gene, J gene.

CDR3 protein: CATSDLGLKGEQYF; V gene: TRBV24-1; J gene: TRBJ2-7
CDR3 protein: CSARTRSSYEQYF; V gene: TRBV20-1; J gene: TRBJ2-7
CDR3 protein: CASSDSTAGSSYNEQFF; V gene: TRBV6-1; J gene: TRBJ2-1
CDR3 protein: CASSLAGGIVGELFF; V gene: TRBV7-2; J gene: TRBJ2-2
CDR3 protein: CASSKTSGRTDTQYF; V gene: TRBV5-4; J gene: TRBJ2-3
CDR3 protein: CASSQDGLAGGTDTQYF; V gene: TRBV4-2; J gene: TRBJ2-3
CDR3 protein: CASSYLIPRDGQGPGETQYF; V gene: TRBV6-9; J gene: TRBJ2-5
CDR3 protein: CASSLDLRGNTIYF; V gene: TRBV12-3/TRBV12-4; J gene: TRBJ1-3
CDR3 protein: CASSLAMGFTSSYEQYF; V gene: TRBV11-1; J gene: TRBJ2-7
CDR3 protein: CAISETGYEQYF; V gene: TRBV10-3; J gene: TRBJ2-7
CDR3 protein: CAWRREGYNEQFF; V gene: TRBV30; J gene: TRBJ2-1
CDR3 protein: CASSLEGGSSSPPEYEQYF; V gene: TRBV5-1; J gene: TRBJ2-7
CDR3 protein: CASRERLSFNYGYTF; V gene: TRBV28; J gene: TRBJ1-2
CDR3 protein: CASSVVPNTGELFF; V gene: TRBV9; J gene: TRBJ2-2
CDR3 protein: CASSLRDRGNYGYTF; V gene: TRBV2; J gene: TRBJ1-2
CDR3 protein: CASSPKWSGNTIYF; V gene: TRBV10-1; J gene: TRBJ1-3
CDR3 protein: CASSLRGLSSETQYF; V gene: TRBV7-3; J gene: TRBJ2-5
CDR3 protein: CASSLYGGSAEEQYF; V gene: TRBV12-3/TRBV12-4; J gene: TRBJ2-7
CDR3 protein: CASSLRTGGLSRYEQYF; V gene: TRBV7-9; J gene: TRBJ2-7
CDR3 protein: CASSYRTGSGANVLTF; V gene: TRBV6-2/TRBV6-3; J gene: TRBJ2-6
CDR3 protein: CSASHYEGTGELFF; V gene: TRBV29-1; J gene: TRBJ2-2
CDR3 protein: CASRLAGDNEQFF; V gene: TRBV19; J gene: TRBJ2-1